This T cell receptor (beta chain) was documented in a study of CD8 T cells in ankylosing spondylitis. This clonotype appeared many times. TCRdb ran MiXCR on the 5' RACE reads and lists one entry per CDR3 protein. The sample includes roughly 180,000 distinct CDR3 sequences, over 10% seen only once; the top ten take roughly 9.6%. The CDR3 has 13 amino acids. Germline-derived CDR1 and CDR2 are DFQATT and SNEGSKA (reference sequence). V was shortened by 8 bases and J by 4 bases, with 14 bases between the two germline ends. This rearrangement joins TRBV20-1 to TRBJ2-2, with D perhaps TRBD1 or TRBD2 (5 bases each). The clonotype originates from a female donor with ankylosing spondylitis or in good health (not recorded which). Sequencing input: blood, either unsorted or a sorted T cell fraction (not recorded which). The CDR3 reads CSLGPPSTGELFF. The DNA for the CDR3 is TGCAGTCTGGGACCGCCAAGCACCGGGGAGCTGTTTTTT.